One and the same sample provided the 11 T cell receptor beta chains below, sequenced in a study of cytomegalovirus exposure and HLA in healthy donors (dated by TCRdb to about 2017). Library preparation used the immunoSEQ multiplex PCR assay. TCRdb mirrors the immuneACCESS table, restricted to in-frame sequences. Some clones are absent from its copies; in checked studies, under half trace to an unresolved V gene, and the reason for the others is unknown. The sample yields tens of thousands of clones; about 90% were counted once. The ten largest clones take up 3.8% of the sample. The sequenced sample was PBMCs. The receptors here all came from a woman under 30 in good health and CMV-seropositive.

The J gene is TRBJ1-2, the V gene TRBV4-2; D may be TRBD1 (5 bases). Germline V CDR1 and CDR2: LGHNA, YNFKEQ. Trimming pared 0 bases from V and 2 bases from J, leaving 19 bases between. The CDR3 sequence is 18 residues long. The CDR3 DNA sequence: TGTGCCAGCAGCCAAGATCTTAGGGTGGGGGGGACGAACTATGGCTACACCTTC. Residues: CASSQDLRVGGTNYGYTF.

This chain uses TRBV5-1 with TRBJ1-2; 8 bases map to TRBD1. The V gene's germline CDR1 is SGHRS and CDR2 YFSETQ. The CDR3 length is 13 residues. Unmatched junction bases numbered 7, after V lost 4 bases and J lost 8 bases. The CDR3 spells CASSGTGGVGYTF. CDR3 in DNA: TGCGCCAGCAGCGGAACAGGGGGAGTCGGCTACACCTTC.

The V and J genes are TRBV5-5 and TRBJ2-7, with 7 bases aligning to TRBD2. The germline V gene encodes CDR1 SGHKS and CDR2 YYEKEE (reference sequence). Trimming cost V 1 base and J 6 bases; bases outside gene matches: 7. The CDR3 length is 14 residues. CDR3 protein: CASSLWEGRGEQYF. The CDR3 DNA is TGTGCCAGCAGCTTGTGGGAGGGTAGAGGCGAGCAGTACTTC.

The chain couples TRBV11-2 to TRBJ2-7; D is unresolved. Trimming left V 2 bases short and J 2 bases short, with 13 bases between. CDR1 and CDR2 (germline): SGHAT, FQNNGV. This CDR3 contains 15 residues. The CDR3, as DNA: TGTGCCAGCAGCTTAATTTACAGAGCTACCTACGAGCAGTACTTC. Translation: CASSLIYRATYEQYF.

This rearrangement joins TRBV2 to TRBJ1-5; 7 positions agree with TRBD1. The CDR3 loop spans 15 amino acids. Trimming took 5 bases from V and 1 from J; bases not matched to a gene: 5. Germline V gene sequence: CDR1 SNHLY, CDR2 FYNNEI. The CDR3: CASSTGAGSNQPQHF. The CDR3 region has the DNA TGTGCCAGCAGTACAGGGGCGGGAAGCAATCAGCCCCAGCATTTT.

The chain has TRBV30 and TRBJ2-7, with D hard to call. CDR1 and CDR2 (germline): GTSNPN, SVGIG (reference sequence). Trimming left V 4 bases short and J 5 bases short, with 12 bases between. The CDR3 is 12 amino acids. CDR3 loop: CAWKRDGNEQYF. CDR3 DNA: TGTGCCTGGAAGCGTGACGGTAACGAGCAGTACTTC.

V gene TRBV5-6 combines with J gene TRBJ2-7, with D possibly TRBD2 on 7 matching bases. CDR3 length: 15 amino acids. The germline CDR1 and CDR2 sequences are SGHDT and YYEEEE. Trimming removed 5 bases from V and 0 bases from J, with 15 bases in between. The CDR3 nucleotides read TGTGCCAGCAGAAAACGGGGGGCCCTCTCCTACGAGCAGTACTTC. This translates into CASRKRGALSYEQYF. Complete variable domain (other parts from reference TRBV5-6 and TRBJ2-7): DAGVTQSPTHLIKTRGQQVTLRCSPKSGHDTVSWYQQALGQGPQFIFQYYEEEERQRGNFPDRFSGHQFPNYSSELNVNALLLGDSALYLCASRKRGALSYEQYFGPGTRLTVT.

CDR3 protein: CARSFILGQGIYGYTF. The CDR3 DNA follows: TGTGCCAGAAGCTTTATCTTGGGACAGGGGATCTATGGCTACACCTTC. The chain links TRBV5-3 to TRBJ1-2, with TRBD1 matching over 10 bases. TRBV5-3 is an open reading frame whose function is uncertain. Losses at the gene ends were 2 bases for V and 4 bases for J; bases not matched to a gene: 8. This CDR3 has 16 residues.

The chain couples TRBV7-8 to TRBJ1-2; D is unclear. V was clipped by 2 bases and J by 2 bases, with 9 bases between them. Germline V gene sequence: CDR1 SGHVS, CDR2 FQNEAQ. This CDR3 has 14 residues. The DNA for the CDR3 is TGTGCCAGCAGCTTACCTGTGGGCAACTATGGCTACACCTTC. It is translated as CASSLPVGNYGYTF.

CDR3 sequence: CASSLGQGRWASTEAFF. CDR3 in DNA: TGCGCCAGCAGCTTGGGGCAGGGTAGATGGGCCAGCACTGAAGCTTTCTTT. The V gene is TRBV5-1, the J gene TRBJ1-1, with D maybe TRBD1 (5 bases). V lost 0 bases to trimming and J lost 4 bases, with 19 bases between them. The germline CDR1 and CDR2 sequences are SGHRS and YFSETQ. The length of the CDR3 is 17 residues.

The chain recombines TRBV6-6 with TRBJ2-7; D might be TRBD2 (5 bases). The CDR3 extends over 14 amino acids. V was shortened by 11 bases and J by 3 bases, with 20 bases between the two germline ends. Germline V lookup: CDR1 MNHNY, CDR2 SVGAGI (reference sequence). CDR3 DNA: TGTGCCTCCCAACCGGACGGACTCTACTACGAGCAGTACTTC. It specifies CASQPDGLYYEQYF.